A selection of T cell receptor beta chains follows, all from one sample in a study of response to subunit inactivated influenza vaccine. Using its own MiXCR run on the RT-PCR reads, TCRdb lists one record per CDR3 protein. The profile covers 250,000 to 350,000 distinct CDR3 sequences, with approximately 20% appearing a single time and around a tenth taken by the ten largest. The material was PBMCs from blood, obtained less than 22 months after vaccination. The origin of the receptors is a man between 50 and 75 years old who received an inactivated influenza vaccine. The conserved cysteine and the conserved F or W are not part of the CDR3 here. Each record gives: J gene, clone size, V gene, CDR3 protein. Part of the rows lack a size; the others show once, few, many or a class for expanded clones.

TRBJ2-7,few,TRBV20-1,SASDVYEAYEQY
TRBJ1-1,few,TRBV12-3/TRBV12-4,ASSTNPPTEAF
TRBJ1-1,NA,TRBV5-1,ASSGGVTGTEAF
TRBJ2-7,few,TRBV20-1,SARGTFKAYEQY
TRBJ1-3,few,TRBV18,ASSPSTGTGAGNTIY
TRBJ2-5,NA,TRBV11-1,ASRRDNAAVKTQY
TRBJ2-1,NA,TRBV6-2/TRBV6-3,ASSPSVGLGQF
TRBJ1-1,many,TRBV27,ASSRRSLNTEAF
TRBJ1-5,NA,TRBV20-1,SARDRVGQPQH
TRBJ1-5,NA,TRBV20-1,SARDQDRSTDSNQPQH
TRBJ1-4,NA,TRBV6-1,ASSEGGSNEKLF
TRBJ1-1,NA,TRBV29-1,SVYDRTTEAF
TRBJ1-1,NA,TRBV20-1,SAGGQGTREAF
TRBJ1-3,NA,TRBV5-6,ASSRPGQRSGNTIY